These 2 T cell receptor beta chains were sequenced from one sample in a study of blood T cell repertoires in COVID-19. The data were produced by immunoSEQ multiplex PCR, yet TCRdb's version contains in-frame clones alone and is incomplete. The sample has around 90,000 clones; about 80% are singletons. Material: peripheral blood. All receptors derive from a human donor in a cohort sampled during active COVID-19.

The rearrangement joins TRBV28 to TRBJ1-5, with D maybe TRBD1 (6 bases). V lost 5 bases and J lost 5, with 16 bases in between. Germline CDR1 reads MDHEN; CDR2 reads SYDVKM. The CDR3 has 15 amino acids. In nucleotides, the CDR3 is TGTGCCAGCAGTGCCGCGGGGGGGCGGTATCAGCCCCAGCATTTT. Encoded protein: CASSAAGGRYQPQHF.

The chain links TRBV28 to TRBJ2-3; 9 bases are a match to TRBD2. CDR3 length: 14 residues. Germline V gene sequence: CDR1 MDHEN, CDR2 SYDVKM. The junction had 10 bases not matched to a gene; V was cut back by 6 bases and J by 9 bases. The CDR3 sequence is CASRSGGPRNTQYF. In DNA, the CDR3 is TGTGCCAGCAGGAGCGGGGGGCCACGAAACACGCAGTATTTT.